This T cell receptor beta chain was sequenced in a study of cytomegalovirus exposure and HLA in healthy donors. The CDR3 has 15 amino acids. Germline assignment: CDR1 LGHNA and CDR2 YSLEER. V was trimmed by 0 bases and J by 2 bases, leaving 10 bases between them. Study-wide findings and caveats: In a later analysis, the majority of CMV-associated beta chains seemingly showed HLA restriction. In vitro experiments confirmed that a few CMV-associated chains were specific for CMV antigens. The HLA-A and HLA-B alleles of most subjects were reportedly predicted accurately from TCR beta sequences. One later analysis reportedly identified an Asian-associated ancestry cluster that showed fewer N-insertions than the 666-donor mean.

This clone was counted only a few times. Its antigen is not known. PCR employed 60 Vbeta and 13 Jbeta primers. The data were produced by immunoSEQ multiplex PCR, yet TCRdb's version contains in-frame clones alone and is incomplete. The table lists fewer than 250,000 clones, 65% to 75% of them singletons, with about 4.6% in the top ten. Sequenced: PBMCs. The chain is built from TRBV4-3 and TRBJ1-2; unclear D gene. This clonotype originated in a man aged 25-45 years in good health and CMV-seropositive. CDR3 nucleotide sequence: TGCGCCAGCAGCCAAGATAAGTCAGTAAACTATGGCTACACCTTC. Translating it yields CASSQDKSVNYGYTF.